This T cell receptor (beta chain) derives from a study of blood T cell repertoires in COVID-19. Generated by immunoSEQ multiplex PCR, the TCRdb table keeps only in-frame clones and is missing some. The sample lists about 150,000 clones, 60% to 80% seen once, with over 8.5% in the top ten. Germline CDR1 MNHEY, CDR2 SMNVEV (reference sequence). Trimming took 2 bases from V and 10 from J, leaving 15 bases between them. The CDR3 loop spans 14 amino acids. This sequence was found in a man between 45 and 60 years old with active or convalescent COVID-19. V and J are TRBV27 and TRBJ2-1; a weak D match, TRBD1 (6 bases). Source material: peripheral blood. The CDR3 loop reads CASSLSPGQGEQFF. CDR3 nucleotide sequence: TGTGCCAGCAGTTTAAGCCCGGGCCAGGGGGAGCAGTTCTTC.